Shown below are 2 T cell receptor beta chains from a single sample sequenced in a study of cytotoxic CD8 clonotypes in ibrutinib-treated CLL. Measured with immunoSEQ multiplex PCR; TCRdb has only the in-frame clones, and not every one. Among roughly 200,000 clones listed, around 72% were seen once. Sequencing used PBMCs, obtained after 24 months of ibrutinib treatment. All receptors derive from a human donor with chronic lymphocytic leukemia.

This clone was detected once. The J gene is TRBJ2-2, the V gene TRBV9; 11 nucleotides match TRBD2. With 1 base clipped from V and 1 base from J, the junction kept 0 bases outside the gene matches. There are 16 residues in the CDR3. Germline V CDR1 and CDR2: SGDLS, YYNGEE. The CDR3 coding sequence is TGTGCCAGCAGCGTAACTAGCGGGAGGAACACCGGGGAGCTGTTTTTT. Translation: CASSVTSGRNTGELFF.

V and J are TRBV6-5 and TRBJ2-7; D not resolved. CDR1 and CDR2 (germline): MNHEY, SVGAGI. Trimming removed 2 bases from V and 3 bases from J, with 8 bases in between. This CDR3 comprises 13 residues. CDR3 residues: CASSYTTSYEQYF. The CDR3 DNA is TGTGCCAGCAGTTACACGACAAGCTACGAGCAGTACTTC.